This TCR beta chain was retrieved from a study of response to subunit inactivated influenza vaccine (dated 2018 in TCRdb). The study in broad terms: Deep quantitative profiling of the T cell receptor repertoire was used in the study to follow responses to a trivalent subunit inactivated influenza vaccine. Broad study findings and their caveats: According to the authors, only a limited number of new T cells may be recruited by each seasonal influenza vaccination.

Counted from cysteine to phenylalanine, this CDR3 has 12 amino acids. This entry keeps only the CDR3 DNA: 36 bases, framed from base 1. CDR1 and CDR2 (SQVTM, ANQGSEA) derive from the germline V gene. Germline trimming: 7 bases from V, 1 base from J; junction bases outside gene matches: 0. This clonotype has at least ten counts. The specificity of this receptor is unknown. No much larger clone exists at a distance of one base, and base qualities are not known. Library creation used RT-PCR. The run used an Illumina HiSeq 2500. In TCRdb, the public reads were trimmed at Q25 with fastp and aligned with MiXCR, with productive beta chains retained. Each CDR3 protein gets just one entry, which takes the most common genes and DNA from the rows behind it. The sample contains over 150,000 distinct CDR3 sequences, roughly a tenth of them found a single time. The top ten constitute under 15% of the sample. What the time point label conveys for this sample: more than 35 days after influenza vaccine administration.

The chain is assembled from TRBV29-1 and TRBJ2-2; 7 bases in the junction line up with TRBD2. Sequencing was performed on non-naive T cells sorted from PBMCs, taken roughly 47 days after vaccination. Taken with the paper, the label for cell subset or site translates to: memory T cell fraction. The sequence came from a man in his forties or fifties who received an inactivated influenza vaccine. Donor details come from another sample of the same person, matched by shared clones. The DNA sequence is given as TGCAGCGGCGGGGGGAACACCGGGGAGCTGTTTTTT. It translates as CSGGGNTGELFF.